This TCR beta chain is from a study of post-analysis software for immune sequencing data. Study details: Recorded disease courses covered relapsing-remitting, secondary progressive and progressive-relapsing multiple sclerosis. Some patients had no subtype annotation.

This clonotype showed up just once. TCR beta libraries were prepared from cDNA with unique molecular identifiers. MiXCR, run by TCRdb on the PCR reads, gives a single entry per CDR3 protein. This table holds 650,000 to 850,000 distinct CDR3 sequences, approximately 57% found once. The sequenced material came from blood. The sequence derives from a girl aged 10 to 17 with multiple sclerosis.

The CDR3 coding sequence is TGCAGTGCGTGGGGGTCTTCTAGCGGGGGGGTTACCAGCTCCTACGAGCAGTACTTC. Protein product: CSAWGSSSGGVTSSYEQYF. The chain employs TRBV20-1 and TRBJ2-7; 12 bases fit TRBD2. CDR1 and CDR2 from the germline V gene are DFQATT and SNEGSKA (reference sequence). V dropped 6 bases and J dropped 0; count of bases not matched to a gene: 18. The CDR3 sequence is 19 residues long.